This T cell receptor (beta chain) comes out of a study of identical twins (dated by TCRdb to 2016 to 2018). Looking at the study overall: TCR alpha and beta repertoires from monozygotic twins, unrelated adults of various ages and cord blood were deep-sequenced to test whether fetal clonotypes persist. To rule out contamination, replicate twin experiments were performed at different times with different library preparation protocols.

Receptors were amplified or captured by 5' RACE. Data came from an Illumina HiSeq 2000. A universal primer binding site was introduced by template switching, and a unique molecular identifier was present in the final cDNA, enabling accurate counting of TCR cDNA molecules. First-strand cDNA for TCR alpha and beta chains was synthesized from specific primers in the conserved constant-segment region. To control for contamination, every cDNA library was double barcoded, receiving both a SMART-Mk sample barcode and Illumina barcodes. TruSeq adapter sequences, together with Illumina sample barcodes, were added in two successive PCR steps. The Illumina HiSeq platform was used with custom primers to sequence TCR alpha and beta cDNA libraries. The study's processing was this. MiGEC processed the raw reads to extract unique molecular identifiers, while MiXCR was used to determine the CDR3 positions. For each individual, recombination models were inferred using an EM algorithm with the repgenHMM and IGoR tools. The tcR package in R was used for shared clonotype analysis, with sharing normalized by the product of cloneset sizes. To study raw recombination free of thymic and clonal selection effects, out-of-frame nonproductive sequences were analyzed. The raw public data were reprocessed by TCRdb itself: fastp quality trimming at Q25, MiXCR clonotype calling, in-frame beta chains only. Every distinct CDR3 protein forms one entry, paired with its most common genes and DNA. TCRdb's processing, not the study's, gives the V and J calls here. The table for this sample lists around 490,000 distinct CDR3 sequences; about a fifth of them were counted only once. The ten top clones hold around 0.48% of the sample.

The CDR3 numbers 16 residues from cysteine through phenylalanine. Of the read, only the CDR3 DNA is kept; its 48 bases are in frame from base 1. Sequences SGHDT (CDR1) and YYEEEE (CDR2) are obtained from the germline V gene. V is pared back by 4 bases and J by 0 bases, with 13 bases lying between the germline termini. On the study overall, not on this receptor specifically: Zero-insertion analyses could be partly confounded by invariant T cells such as MAIT and iNKT, although diverse VJ usage argued against such confounding for most clonotypes. In monozygotic twins, out-of-frame TCR alpha sharing was systematically underestimated by recombination models, although the models agreed with sharing between unrelated individuals. A weaker excess of twin sharing was found in beta out-of-frame sequences because the signal-to-noise ratio was lowered by fewer shared sequences. Conclusions relied on cross-sectional statistical analysis, since the same donors could not be followed over many years. Abundant cord blood beta clonotypes had fewer insertions, young adult naive repertoires showed a similar but weaker trend, and memory repertoires showed no such trend. Compared with coincidental sharing between unrelated individuals, out-of-frame TCR alpha sequences shared between twins showed an excess of sequences with low generation probability.

This clonotype showed up just a few times. What antigen it recognizes has not been identified. Base qualities are not provided; no much larger clone lies one nucleotide away. All donors were healthy Caucasians. Three pairs of female monozygotic twins, all aged about 18 to 29 years, made up the twin cohort. CD4+ and CD8+ T cell populations were isolated with positive isolation kits from Invitrogen. The same sample was also used in a study of yellow fever vaccine responses in identical twins. In that second paper, the authors write: The T cell response to vaccination in identical twins was reported by the authors to appear partly convergent and partly personalized. Focusing on identical twins, the study followed the T cell clones that responded to the vaccine, and did so with precision.

The sequence was collected from a woman between 18 and 29 years old in good health. The sequencing input was CD4+ T cells sorted from blood. The chain was built from TRBV5-6 and TRBJ2-2; the D segment could be TRBD1, given 5 matching bases. The sequence in DNA is TGTGCCAGCAGCCCGCTCCAGGGATCGAACACCGGGGAGCTGTTTTTT. It is translated as CASSPLQGSNTGELFF.